This T cell receptor beta chain was sequenced during a study of OX40 agonist ivuxolimab in advanced cancers. About the research overall: Patients receiving dose escalation had hepatocellular carcinoma, melanoma, renal cell or head and neck cancer.

At baseline, cycle 4 day 1, and cycle 7 day 1, blood was sampled. The CDR3 extends over 12 amino acids. CDR1 and CDR2 from the germline V gene are SQVTM and ANQGSEA. Trimming took off 6 bases at V and 3 bases at J, with 12 bases between the two ends. The data were produced by immunoSEQ multiplex PCR, yet TCRdb's version contains in-frame clones alone and is incomplete. The sample comprises approximately 13,000 clones, 75% to 90% of which are singletons, and 20% to 30% rests with the top ten. This clone was detected only once. The clonotype comes from an adult with an advanced solid tumor such as melanoma, head and neck, liver or kidney cancer. The chain links TRBV29-1 to TRBJ2-7; no clear D gene. The sample in question was CD4+ or CD8+ T cells sorted from blood, obtained in a trial of the OX40 agonist ivuxolimab. CDR3 nucleotide sequence: TGCAGCGTCCCATGGGGTAACTACGAGCAGTACTTC. This gives the protein CSVPWGNYEQYF.